These T cell receptor beta chains were read from a single sample in a study of identical twins. TCRdb called the 5' RACE reads again in MiXCR, with one record for every CDR3 protein. The table records 470,000 or so distinct CDR3 sequences, about 24% of them present only once. The sample also formed part of further work on T cells expressing NK-cell markers.

Input material: CD4+ T cells sorted from blood. The source is a woman aged 18 to 35 in good health. The CDR3 runs from the conserved cysteine through the conserved F or W. D genes are given only for firm matches. Where a row states a size, it is once, few, many or the class of an expanded clone; other rows omit it.

TRBV18,TRBJ2-7,NA,NA,CASSPILLVEADEQYF,TGTGCCAGCTCACCAATCTTACTGGTCGAGGCGGACGAGCAGTACTTC
TRBV20-1,TRBJ1-1,NA,NA,CSAVPGHRGIEAFF,TGCAGTGCCGTCCCGGGACATCGGGGTATTGAAGCTTTCTTT
TRBV29-1,TRBJ2-5,TRBD2,NA,CSAVGLAGYQETQYF,TGCAGCGCCGTGGGACTAGCGGGGTATCAAGAGACCCAGTACTTC
TRBV9,TRBJ2-5,TRBD1,NA,CASSVRDRGFETQYF,TGTGCCAGCAGCGTTCGGGACAGGGGGTTCGAGACCCAGTACTTC
TRBV6-1,TRBJ2-2,NA,NA,CASSEGLGYAGELFF,TGTGCCAGCAGTGAAGGCCTTGGTTACGCCGGGGAGCTGTTTTTT
TRBV12-3/TRBV12-4,TRBJ1-5,NA,NA,CASSRQNHGQPQHF,TGTGCCAGCAGTAGACAGAATCATGGACAGCCCCAGCATTTT
TRBV7-9,TRBJ2-4,NA,few,CASSRDRLAKNIQYF,TGTGCCAGCAGCCGCGACAGATTAGCCAAAAACATTCAGTACTTC
TRBV7-8,TRBJ2-7,TRBD2,NA,CASSSDPSGEISYEQYF,TGTGCCAGCAGCTCCGACCCTAGCGGGGAGATCTCCTACGAGCAGTACTTC
TRBV7-9,TRBJ2-7,TRBD1,NA,CASSFRGQGDYEQYF,TGTGCCAGCAGCTTTCGCGGACAGGGGGACTACGAGCAGTACTTC
TRBV5-1,TRBJ2-1,TRBD2,NA,CASNRLAGGQGNEQFF,TGCGCCAGCAACCGACTAGCGGGAGGTCAGGGGAATGAGCAGTTCTTC
TRBV20-1,TRBJ2-1,TRBD2,few,CSARMASGSYNEQFF,TGCAGTGCTAGAATGGCCAGCGGGAGTTACAATGAGCAGTTCTTC
TRBV11-1,TRBJ2-7,TRBD1,NA,CASSRGLLGQGSFRRIYEQYF,TGTGCCAGCTCGCGAGGACTCCTAGGACAGGGGTCCTTCCGACGAATCTACGAGCAGTACTTC
TRBV12-3/TRBV12-4,TRBJ2-7,TRBD2,NA,CASSFFGLAVGEQYF,TGTGCCAGCAGTTTTTTCGGACTAGCGGTCGGCGAGCAGTACTTC
TRBV9,TRBJ1-1,NA,few,CASSVATNVDEAFF,TGTGCCAGCAGCGTGGCGACAAATGTGGATGAAGCTTTCTTT
TRBV20-1,TRBJ2-3,TRBD2,NA,CSAREGPERGHTDTQYF,TGCAGTGCTAGGGAGGGACCTGAGCGGGGGCATACAGATACGCAGTATTTT
TRBV11-2,TRBJ1-1,NA,NA,CASSLDRYGTEAFF,TGTGCCAGCAGCTTAGATAGATACGGAACTGAAGCTTTCTTT
TRBV6-1,TRBJ2-1,TRBD2,NA,CASRLLAGGNYNEQFF,TGTGCCAGCAGGCTACTAGCGGGGGGCAACTACAATGAGCAGTTCTTC
TRBV19,TRBJ2-1,NA,few,CASTPGHINRNEQFF,TGTGCCAGTACCCCGGGACACATTAATCGCAATGAGCAGTTCTTC
TRBV7-2,TRBJ2-1,TRBD2,many,CASSLGLAANEQFF,TGTGCCAGCAGCTTAGGACTAGCGGCGAATGAGCAGTTCTTC
TRBV12-3/TRBV12-4,TRBJ1-1,NA,NA,CASRRQNTEAFF,TGTGCCAGCAGGAGACAGAACACTGAAGCTTTCTTT
TRBV29-1,TRBJ1-2,NA,few,CSGTTGYGYTF,TGCAGCGGGACGACAGGCTATGGCTACACCTTC
TRBV5-6,TRBJ2-1,TRBD1,NA,CASSRTGWSYNEQFF,TGTGCCAGCAGCCGGACAGGCTGGAGCTACAATGAGCAGTTCTTC
TRBV20-1,TRBJ1-1,NA,few,CRALGRVLGNTEAFF,TGCAGGGCATTGGGCAGGGTCCTAGGGAACACTGAAGCTTTCTTT
TRBV3-1,TRBJ2-7,TRBD2,NA,CPSSQAGMNAYEQYF,TGTCCCAGCAGCCAAGCGGGGATGAATGCCTACGAGCAGTACTTC
TRBV5-5,TRBJ1-2,NA,NA,CASSPDTSWGYTF,TGTGCCAGCAGCCCGGACACCTCTTGGGGCTACACCTTC
TRBV9,TRBJ2-2,TRBD2,few,CASSSRLSGGHTGELFF,TGTGCCAGCAGCTCCCGCCTTAGCGGGGGACACACCGGGGAGCTGTTTTTT
TRBV10-2,TRBJ2-7,TRBD2,NA,CAIQGTTSYEQYF,TGCGCCATCCAAGGGACTACATCCTACGAGCAGTACTTC
TRBV5-5,TRBJ2-3,NA,NA,CASSLLPRESTDTQYF,TGTGCCAGCAGCTTGCTGCCCAGGGAGAGCACAGATACGCAGTATTTT